The clone carrying this T cell receptor (beta chain) has only one observation. The sample originates from a study of OX40 agonist ivuxolimab in advanced cancers. Clones were sequenced by immunoSEQ multiplex PCR, and TCRdb holds only the in-frame ones, with some missing. The table shows more than 95,000 clones, with roughly nine tenths occurring only once. Germline CDR1 and CDR2: SGHNT and YYREEE (reference sequence). The CDR3 contains 13 residues. With V trimmed by 4 bases and J by 6 bases, 5 bases remained unmatched. The J gene is TRBJ2-7, the V gene TRBV5-4; TRBD1 agrees at 9 bases. This TCR derives from an adult with an advanced solid tumor such as melanoma, head and neck, liver or kidney cancer. Sequenced material: CD4+ or CD8+ T cells sorted from blood, taken in a trial of the OX40 agonist ivuxolimab. CDR3 protein: CASSRDREGEQYF. The CDR3 bases are TGTGCCAGCAGCCGGGACAGGGAGGGCGAGCAGTACTTC. The full variable domain, in which reference TRBV5-4 and TRBJ2-7 provide the parts outside the CDR3, is ETGVTQSPTHLIKTRGQQVTLRCSSQSGHNTVSWYQQALGQGPQFIFQYYREEENGRGNFPPRFSGLQFPNYSSELNVNALELDDSALYLCASSRDREGEQYFGPGTRLTVT.